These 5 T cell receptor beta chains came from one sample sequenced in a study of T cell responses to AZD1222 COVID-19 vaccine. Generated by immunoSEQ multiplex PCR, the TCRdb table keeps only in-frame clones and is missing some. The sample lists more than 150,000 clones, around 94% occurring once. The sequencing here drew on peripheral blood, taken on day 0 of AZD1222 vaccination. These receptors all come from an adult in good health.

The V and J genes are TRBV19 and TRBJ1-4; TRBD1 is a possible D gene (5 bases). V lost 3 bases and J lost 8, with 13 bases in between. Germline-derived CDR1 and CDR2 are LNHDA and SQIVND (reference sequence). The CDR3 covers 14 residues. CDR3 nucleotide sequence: TGTGCCAGTAGTATTTTGGGGGAGGACGAAAAACTGTTTTTT. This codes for CASSILGEDEKLFF.

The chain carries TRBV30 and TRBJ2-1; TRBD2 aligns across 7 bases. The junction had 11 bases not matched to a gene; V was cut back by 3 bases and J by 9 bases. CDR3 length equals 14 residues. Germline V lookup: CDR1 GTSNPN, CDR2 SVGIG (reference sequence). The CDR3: CAWRTSWEGVEQFF. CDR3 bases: TGTGCCTGGAGGACTAGCTGGGAAGGGGTTGAGCAGTTCTTC. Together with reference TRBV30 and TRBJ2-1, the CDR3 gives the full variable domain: SQTIHQWPATLVQPVGSPLSLECTVEGTSNPNLYWYRQAAGRGLQLLFYSVGIGQISSEVPQNLSASRPQDRQFILSSKKLLLSDSGFYLCAWRTSWEGVEQFFGPGTRLTVL.

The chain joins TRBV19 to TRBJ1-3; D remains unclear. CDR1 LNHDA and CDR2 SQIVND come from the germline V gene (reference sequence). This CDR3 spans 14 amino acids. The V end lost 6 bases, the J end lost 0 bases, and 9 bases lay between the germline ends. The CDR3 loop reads CASRRERSGNTIYF. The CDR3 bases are TGTGCCAGTAGACGGGAGCGCTCTGGAAACACCATATATTTT.

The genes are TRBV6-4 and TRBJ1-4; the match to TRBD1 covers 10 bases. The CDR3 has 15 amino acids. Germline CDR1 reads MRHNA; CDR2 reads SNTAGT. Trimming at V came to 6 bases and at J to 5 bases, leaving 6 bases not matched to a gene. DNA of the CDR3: TGTGCCAGCAGCCCCAGGGGACAGGGGAATGAAAAACTGTTTTTT. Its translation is CASSPRGQGNEKLFF.

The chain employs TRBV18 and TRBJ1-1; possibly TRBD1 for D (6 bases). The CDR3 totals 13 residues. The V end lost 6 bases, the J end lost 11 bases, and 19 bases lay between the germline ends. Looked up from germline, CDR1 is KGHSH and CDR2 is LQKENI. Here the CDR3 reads CASSRESGGEAFF. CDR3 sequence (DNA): TGTGCCAGCTCTCGTGAGTCCGGGGGCGAGGCTTTCTTT. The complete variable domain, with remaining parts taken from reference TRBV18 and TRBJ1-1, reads NAGVMQNPRHLVRRRGQEARLRCSPMKGHSHVYWYRQLPEEGLKFMVYLQKENIIDESGMPKERFSAEFPKEGPSILRIQQVVRGDSAAYFCASSRESGGEAFFGQGTRLTVV.